The present T cell receptor (beta chain) was sequenced within a study of T-cell reconstitution after alpha-beta-depleted transplantation in children. Researchers prepared the TCRbeta library using unique molecular identifiers, the study reports. TCRdb reprocessed the PCR reads via MiXCR and lists one record per CDR3 protein. Altogether 250,000 to 400,000 distinct CDR3 sequences are present, approximately 23% being singletons, with the ten largest covering approximately 9.9%. The CDR3 spans 15 residues. Germline V gene lookup returns CDR1 SQVTM and CDR2 ANQGSEA. Trimming took 5 bases from V and 0 from J, leaving 16 bases between them. This clonotype has a handful of counts.

This specimen was PBMCs, mostly from graft donor cells, taken 180 days after TCRalphabeta/CD19-depleted stem cell transplant. V usage is TRBV29-1 and J usage is TRBJ1-1, with D perhaps TRBD1 (5 bases). The source is a male patient aged 10 to 17 who had a stem cell transplant for acute lymphoblastic leukemia, so the T cells may come from the graft donor. The CDR3 bases are TGCAGCGTTACCGGGACGCCCGGCCTGAACACTGAAGCTTTCTTT. Its protein is CSVTGTPGLNTEAFF.